The next 23 T cell receptor beta chains were all read from a single sample in a study of post-analysis software for immune sequencing data. General study findings and limits: When patients were compared with controls, a handful of TRBV segments were more frequent, TRBV5-6, TRBV5-1 and TRBV20-1 among them.

Incorporated into the TCR beta cDNA libraries were unique molecular identifiers, which served to reduce PCR and sequencing biases. TCRdb independently ran MiXCR on the PCR reads; one entry per CDR3 protein. The repertoire holds approximately 730,000 distinct CDR3 sequences, 46% seen once, with roughly 4.9% in the top ten. Their antigens remain unidentified. The sequenced sample was blood. The source of these receptors is a girl under 18 with multiple sclerosis.

This chain uses TRBV29-1 with TRBJ2-3; weak D call: TRBD2 (5 bases). The CDR3 covers 13 residues. CDR1 is SQVTM and CDR2 is ANQGSEA in the germline V gene. V was shortened by 4 bases and J by 1 base, with 9 bases between the two germline ends. CDR3 coding DNA: TGCAGCGTTGGCGGAGGCGGCACAGATACGCAGTATTTT. It is translated as CSVGGGGTDTQYF.

This clonotype was seen only a few times. This rearrangement joins TRBV7-2 to TRBJ2-3; 7 bases fit TRBD2. V was clipped by 5 bases and J by 4 bases; unmatched bases: 9. The CDR3 has 15 amino acids. Germline CDR1 is SGHTA and CDR2 is FQGNSA. DNA for the CDR3: TGTGCCAGCAGCCCAGGAACTAGCGCGGCAGATACGCAGTATTTT. Protein sequence: CASSPGTSAADTQYF.

This clonotype has more than one count but fewer than ten. V gene TRBV3-1 combines with J gene TRBJ2-3, with D unclear. Per germline, CDR1 LGHDT and CDR2 YNNKEL (reference sequence). V lost 0 bases, J lost 4 bases, and 8 bases lay in between. The CDR3 runs to 14 residues. CDR3: CASSQELVADTQYF. The CDR3 nucleotides are TGTGCCAGCAGCCAAGAGCTAGTGGCAGATACGCAGTATTTT.

This clonotype has a handful of counts. V and J are TRBV10-3 and TRBJ2-6; tentatively, D is TRBD1 (6 bases). The length of the CDR3 is 16 residues. Germline CDR1 is ENHRY and CDR2 is SYGVKD. Trimming shortened V by 8 bases and J by 1 base, and 15 bases separated the two germline ends. The CDR3 loop reads CAIGAGEGSGANVLTF. The CDR3 bases are TGTGCCATCGGGGCAGGGGAAGGTTCTGGGGCCAACGTCCTGACTTTC.

This clonotype occurred once. This chain joins TRBV27 and TRBJ1-2; D is undetermined. The CDR3 is 14 amino acids. The germline CDR1 and CDR2 sequences are MNHEY and SMNVEV (reference sequence). Deletions cut 3 bases from V and 1 base from J, with 9 bases between. The CDR3 nucleotides are TGTGCCAGCAGTTTCGGCCTAGATAACTATGGCTACACCTTC. This gives the protein CASSFGLDNYGYTF.

V and J are TRBV20-1 and TRBJ2-5; D may match TRBD1 or TRBD2 (6 bases each). There are 12 residues in the CDR3. Germline V gene sequence: CDR1 DFQATT, CDR2 SNEGSKA (reference sequence). V was clipped by 6 bases and J by 4 bases, with 12 bases between them. The DNA for the CDR3 is TGCAGTGCCGGAGAGGGGGGAGAGACCCAGTACTTC. It encodes CSAGEGGETQYF.

This sequence joins TRBV6-1 and TRBJ2-7; TRBD1 might be the D (6 bases). Looked up from germline, CDR1 is MNHNS and CDR2 is SASEGT. V lost 3 bases and J lost 5, with 11 bases in between. The CDR3 is 13 amino acids. CDR3 nucleotides: TGTGCCAGCAGTGACTCAGAGGGGGACGAGCAGTACTTC. It specifies CASSDSEGDEQYF.

This clonotype has more than one count but fewer than ten. The chain has TRBV7-9 and TRBJ2-7, with 7 bases fitting TRBD1. The V gene end was trimmed by 1 base and the J gene end by 4 bases; junction bases not matched to a gene: 10. The germline gives CDR1 SEHNR, CDR2 FQNEAQ (reference sequence). The CDR3 contains 16 residues. The CDR3 sequence: CASSLVGNRGRYEQYF. The CDR3 coding sequence is TGTGCCAGCAGCTTAGTGGGGAACAGGGGTCGGTACGAGCAGTACTTC.

The CDR3, as DNA: TGCAGTGCTAGATCTCTTTCCGGGCGGGAGATGGAGGCAGATACGCAGTATTTT. This gives the protein CSARSLSGREMEADTQYF. The genes are TRBV20-1 and TRBJ2-3; 7 bases align to TRBD2. This CDR3 is built from 18 residues. The germline V gene has CDR1 DFQATT and CDR2 SNEGSKA (reference sequence). Trimming at V came to 2 bases and at J to 4 bases, leaving 18 bases not matched to a gene.

This clonotype was picked up a small number of times. This chain connects TRBV4-3 to TRBJ1-6; D gene unclear. Trimming removed 0 bases from V and 0 bases from J, with 9 bases in between. Germline V gene sequence: CDR1 LGHNA, CDR2 YSLEER. The CDR3 consists of 17 residues. The CDR3 loop reads CASSQEAGFSYNSPLHF. The CDR3 DNA reads TGCGCCAGCAGCCAAGAAGCAGGTTTCTCCTATAATTCACCCCTCCACTTT.

This chain uses TRBV6-6 with TRBJ2-7, with D possibly called TRBD1 or TRBD2 (6 bases each). The germline gives CDR1 MNHNY, CDR2 SVGAGI (reference sequence). The CDR3 totals 14 residues. Trimming shortened V by 4 bases and J by 5 bases, and 15 bases separated the two germline ends. This CDR3 reads CASSFLRRGDEQYF. In DNA, the CDR3 is TGTGCCAGCAGTTTCTTAAGGAGGGGGGACGAGCAGTACTTC.

The rearrangement uses TRBV5-1 and TRBJ2-4; 11 nucleotides agree with TRBD2. CDR1 and CDR2 (germline): SGHRS, YFSETQ. The CDR3 runs to 19 residues. The V segment lost 0 bases and the J segment 3 bases; nucleotides outside the gene matches: 11. CDR3 nucleotide sequence: TGCGCCAGCAGCTTGGAACTAGCGGGAGCTTTTTCCCACAAAAACATTCAGTACTTC. Translated, it gives CASSLELAGAFSHKNIQYF.

The sample holds a few counts of this clonotype. V gene TRBV29-1 combines with J gene TRBJ2-7; a weak D match, TRBD2 (6 bases). Looked up from germline, CDR1 is SQVTM and CDR2 is ANQGSEA. Trimming stripped 0 bases from V and 2 bases from J, with 11 bases between. The CDR3 covers 14 residues. The CDR3 region has the DNA TGCAGCGTTGAAGATGTGGGAGGAACCTACGAGCAGTACTTC. Its protein product is CSVEDVGGTYEQYF.

The chain links TRBV10-2 to TRBJ2-7; 8 bases are shared with TRBD1. The CDR3 is 16 residues long. After removal of 2 bases from V and 4 bases from J, the junction contained 10 bases not matched to a gene. Germline V gene sequence: CDR1 WSHSY, CDR2 SAAADI. For the CDR3, the DNA is TGCGCCAGCAGTGAGAGTGGAGGACAGGGTGGGTACGAGCAGTACTTC. It yields the protein CASSESGGQGGYEQYF.

This rearrangement joins TRBV12-3 or TRBV12-4 to TRBJ1-6; TRBD1 matches 9 bases. The CDR3 totals 14 residues. Trimming cost V 6 bases and J 10 bases; bases outside gene matches: 7. The CDR3 bases are TGTGCCAGCAGGCACAGGGGGCTTCGCTCACCCCTCCACTTT. Amino acids: CASRHRGLRSPLHF.

The J gene is TRBJ1-2, the V gene TRBV15; D gene ambiguous. V lost 1 base and J lost 4, with 16 bases in between. There are 16 residues in the CDR3. Germline CDR1 LNHNV, CDR2 YYDKDF (reference sequence). CDR3: CATSRATEPGVYGYTF. The DNA of the CDR3 is TGTGCCACCAGCAGAGCTACGGAGCCCGGAGTCTATGGCTACACCTTC.

This chain uses TRBV7-8 with TRBJ2-7; D possibly corresponds to TRBD2 (6 bases). This CDR3 is 14 amino acids long. Trimming took 3 bases from V and 2 from J, leaving 11 bases between them. CDR1 is SGHVS, CDR2 FQNEAQ, per germline. DNA for the CDR3: TGTGCCAGCAGCTTCCGGGAGTGGGCCTACGAGCAGTACTTC. The encoded protein is CASSFREWAYEQYF.

This clonotype was found a few times. This chain links TRBV20-1 with TRBJ2-7, with 8 bases identical to TRBD2. Germline trimming cut 3 bases from V and 3 bases from J; bases unmatched to any gene: 7. From germline, CDR1 is DFQATT and CDR2 SNEGSKA (reference sequence). CDR3 length equals 14 residues. CDR3 amino acids: CSASRAGDFYEQYF. The CDR3 DNA reads as TGCAGTGCTAGTAGAGCGGGAGATTTCTACGAGCAGTACTTC.

This rearrangement joins TRBV29-1 to TRBJ1-2, with a possible D match to TRBD1 (5 bases). V lost 2 bases, J lost 2 bases, and 18 bases lay in between. In germline, CDR1 is SQVTM, CDR2 ANQGSEA. The CDR3 length is 16 residues. The DNA for the CDR3 is TGCAGCGTTGAATCCCATGGGGGGAGCCTCAACTATGGCTACACCTTC. Translated, it gives CSVESHGGSLNYGYTF.

The DNA for the CDR3 is TGTGCCAGCAGTTCCCCAACAACACCCTATGGCTACACCTTC. This gives the protein CASSSPTTPYGYTF. The J gene is TRBJ1-2, the V gene TRBV6-6; D gene unclear. There are 14 residues in the CDR3. V was shortened by 4 bases and J by 4 bases, with 13 bases between the two germline ends. Germline assignment: CDR1 MNHNY and CDR2 SVGAGI (reference sequence).

This clonotype was picked up one time. The CDR3 region is CAWSAGQPNQPQHF. CDR3 coding DNA: TGTGCCTGGAGTGCAGGGCAACCGAATCAGCCCCAGCATTTT. This rearrangement joins TRBV30 to TRBJ1-5; tentatively, D is TRBD1 (5 bases). Germline values: CDR1 GTSNPN, CDR2 SVGIG (reference sequence). The CDR3 extends over 14 amino acids. V lost 1 base and J lost 4, with 11 bases in between.

This chain connects TRBV20-1 to TRBJ2-7; 7 nucleotides line up with TRBD2. The germline V gene encodes CDR1 DFQATT and CDR2 SNEGSKA (reference sequence). After removal of 3 bases from V and 6 bases from J, the junction contained 5 bases not matched to a gene. The CDR3 spans 12 residues. The CDR3 nucleotides read TGCAGTGCTAGTTTGGGGAGGGGCGAGCAGTACTTC. Translation gives CSASLGRGEQYF.

This clonotype was picked up one time. The V gene is TRBV7-2, the J gene TRBJ2-6; TRBD1 aligns across 11 bases. The CDR3 has 18 amino acids. The V and J ends lost 2 bases and 0 bases, in that order; junction bases with no gene match: 3. The germline CDR1 and CDR2 sequences are SGHTA and FQGNSA. This chain's CDR3 is CASSLRGQGGSGANVLTF. In DNA form, the CDR3 reads TGTGCCAGCAGCTTAAGGGGACAGGGGGGCTCTGGGGCCAACGTCCTGACTTTC.